The rows below give T cell receptor beta chains drawn from one sample of a study of blood T cell repertoires in COVID-19. Only in-frame clones appear in the TCRdb table, and some are missing; sequencing was by immunoSEQ multiplex PCR. The data contain around 250,000 clones, approximately 85% of them seen just once; the ten biggest clones take up 8.5% to 9.5%. Sequencing input: PBMCs or T cells enriched from blood (not recorded which). Receptors were obtained from a woman aged 45-65 years with acute COVID-19. Each CDR3 is given with its conserved first and last residue. D genes are given only for firm matches. Clone size is given for some rows only: seen once, a few or many times, or a class if the clone is expanded.

size,D,J,V,DNA,CDR3
-,-,TRBJ1-3,TRBV7-6,TGTGCCAGCAGCTTAGGGGCAGGGGCCGGAAACACCATATATTTT,CASSLGAGAGNTIYF
-,-,TRBJ1-1,TRBV30,TGTGCCTGGATTGGTGCGGGGGCGGCGTACACTGAAGCTTTCTTT,CAWIGAGAAYTEAFF
-,-,TRBJ1-3,TRBV16,TGTGCCAGCAGCCAAGGGCCCTCTGGAAACACCATATATTTT,CASSQGPSGNTIYF
-,-,TRBJ2-2,TRBV5-1,TGCGCCAGCAGCTTGTACCTAGCGAGCGCCGGGGAGCTGTTTTTT,CASSLYLASAGELFF
-,TRBD1,TRBJ1-4,TRBV2,TGTGCCAGCAGCCCCTTCAGGGACAGGGGGATAAAACTGTTTTTT,CASSPFRDRGIKLFF
-,-,TRBJ1-1,TRBV29-1,TGCAGCGCCTCACAGCAGAACACTGAAGCTTTCTTT,CSASQQNTEAFF
-,TRBD1,TRBJ1-1,TRBV6-5,TGTGCCACCGGACAGGGGGCGCGGGGCACTGAAGCTTTCTTT,CATGQGARGTEAFF
-,-,TRBJ1-1,TRBV6-2/TRBV6-3,TGTGCCAGCAGCCTCACAGGGCCTCGCGAGGCTTTCTTT,CASSLTGPREAFF
-,-,TRBJ2-7,TRBV7-8,TGTGCCAGCAGCCCTCAGCGTGAGCAGTACTTC,CASSPQREQYF
-,-,TRBJ1-4,TRBV18,TGTGCCAGCTCTACGGCCATCCGGGGAGAAAAACTGTTTTTT,CASSTAIRGEKLFF
once,-,TRBJ1-1,TRBV2,TGTGCCAGCAGTGAACCAGGGGAGAACACTGAAGCTTTCTTT,CASSEPGENTEAFF
-,-,TRBJ1-1,TRBV2,TGTGCCAGCAGTCCCTTTATGCCAGACAGAAACACTGAAGCTTTCTTT,CASSPFMPDRNTEAFF
-,-,TRBJ1-1,TRBV30,TGTGCCTGGAGCAAGACAGGACGGGGCACTGAAGCTTTCTTT,CAWSKTGRGTEAFF
-,-,TRBJ2-1,TRBV2,TGTGCCAGCAGTCGGGATTGGGAGCAGTTCTTC,CASSRDWEQFF
-,TRBD1,TRBJ1-2,TRBV18,TGTGCCAGCTCGGAGGGGGCCGAGGAAGGCTACACCTTC,CASSEGAEEGYTF
-,TRBD2,TRBJ2-2,TRBV6-6,TGTGCCAGCATTCAATCAGCGGGAGATACGAACACCGGGGAGCTGTTTTTT,CASIQSAGDTNTGELFF
once,TRBD2,TRBJ2-7,TRBV6-5,TGTGCCAGCAGTACACTAGCGGGGGGTTTCTACGAGCAGTACTTC,CASSTLAGGFYEQYF
-,-,TRBJ1-1,TRBV9,TGTGCCAGCAGCGTAGACAGCTTGAGCACTGAAGCTTTCTTT,CASSVDSLSTEAFF